Shown below are 25 T cell receptor beta chains from a single sample sequenced in a study of shared clonotypes between healthy human individuals. The protocol was immunoSEQ multiplex PCR, while the TCRdb copy is restricted to in-frame clones and leaves out a portion. The data hold some 1,400,000 clones, with approximately 96% observed a single time. Source material: naive CD4+ T cells sorted from blood. Subset meaning: CD45RA+ positively selected. Receptors originate from a man aged 25 to 40 in good health.

The chain joins TRBV7-6 to TRBJ2-5; D assignment may be TRBD1 or TRBD2 (5 bases each). The CDR3 runs to 12 residues. Per germline, CDR1 SGHVS and CDR2 FNYEAQ. V was cut by 5 bases and J by 7 bases, with 11 bases left in between. The CDR3 DNA follows: TGTGCCAGCAGCAGCGAGGGGATGACCCAGTACTTC. Translating it yields CASSSEGMTQYF.

The chain links TRBV13 to TRBJ2-1; a possible D gene is TRBD2 (6 bases). This CDR3 has 14 residues. The V gene lost 3 bases and the J gene lost 3 bases, with 9 bases spanning the gap. Germline V gene data show CDR1 as PRHDT and CDR2 as FYEKMQ (reference sequence). The CDR3 DNA is TGTGCCAGCAGCTTGCGGGATTTCTACAATGAGCAGTTCTTC. Its translation: CASSLRDFYNEQFF.

The chain uses TRBV28 and TRBJ2-5; 8 bases map to TRBD1. The germline CDR1 and CDR2 sequences are MDHEN and SYDVKM. The CDR3 extends over 12 amino acids. The V segment lost 10 bases and the J segment 7 bases; nucleotides outside the gene matches: 8. The CDR3: CATSGGRGTQYF. For the CDR3, the DNA is TGTGCCACTTCAGGGGGCAGGGGGACCCAGTACTTC. Supplemented by reference TRBV28 and TRBJ2-5, the full variable domain reads DVKVTQSSRYLVKRTGEKVFLECVQDMDHENMFWYRQDPGLGLRLIYFSYDVKMKEKGDIPEGYSVSREKKERFSLILESASTNQTSMYLCATSGGRGTQYFGPGTRLLVL.

V and J are TRBV29-1 and TRBJ1-5, with 8 bases aligning to TRBD1. CDR1 and CDR2 from the germline V gene are SQVTM and ANQGSEA. The CDR3 totals 14 residues. Trimming removed 2 bases from V and 5 bases from J; junction bases left unmatched: 5. The DNA for the CDR3 is TGCAGCGTTGAATCAGGGGGCCCGTATCAGCCCCAGCATTTT. It is translated as CSVESGGPYQPQHF.

Details on this clone: A read error may account for a junction end that differs from germline. The genes are TRBV7-7 and TRBJ2-1; D possibly uses TRBD1 or TRBD2 (5 bases each). The CDR3 extends over 13 amino acids. Germline values: CDR1 SSHAT, CDR2 FNYEAQ (reference sequence). The CDR3 nucleotides are TGTGCTAGCAGCCTCGGGACGTCCAATGAGCAGTTCTTC. Encoded protein: CASSLGTSNEQFF.

The chain links TRBV2 to TRBJ2-1; D remains ambiguous. This CDR3 has 15 amino acids. V was shortened by 7 bases and J by 7 bases, with 20 bases between the two germline ends. CDR1 SNHLY and CDR2 FYNNEI come from the germline V gene. The CDR3 DNA is TGTGCCAGCACCCCGAAGACACGGCTACAGAATGAGCAGTTCTTC. Encoded protein: CASTPKTRLQNEQFF. The full variable domain, rest sourced from reference TRBV2 and TRBJ2-1, is EPEVTQTPSHQVTQMGQEVILRCVPISNHLYFYWYRQILGQKVEFLVSFYNNEISEKSEIFDDQFSVERPDGSNFTLKIRSTKLEDSAMYFCASTPKTRLQNEQFFGPGTRLTVL.

The chain combines TRBV7-8 with TRBJ2-5; D may be TRBD1 or TRBD2 (5 bases each). The V end was cut by 5 bases, the J end by 2 bases, with 21 bases between. Germline CDR1 SGHVS, CDR2 FQNEAQ. The CDR3 is 17 amino acids. CDR3 loop: CASSPRAGRDRQETQYF. CDR3 in DNA: TGTGCCAGCAGCCCTCGTGCGGGCAGGGACCGACAAGAGACCCAGTACTTC.

The chain combines TRBV25-1 with TRBJ2-7; no reliable D call. CDR3 length: 12 amino acids. Germline V lookup: CDR1 MGHDK, CDR2 SYGVNS. Between the trimmed V and J ends, which lost 2 bases and 5 bases, there was a span of 7 bases. In DNA form, the CDR3 reads TGTGCCAGCAGTGAAGGCCTCAACGAGCAGTACTTC. It encodes CASSEGLNEQYF.

The J gene is TRBJ2-7, the V gene TRBV5-4; D perhaps matches TRBD2 (5 bases). Germline CDR1 is SGHNT and CDR2 is YYREEE (reference sequence). V was shortened by 0 bases and J by 2 bases, with 12 bases between the two germline ends. This CDR3 is 15 amino acids long. The CDR3: CASSLETSKTYEQYF. The CDR3 coding sequence is TGTGCCAGCAGCTTGGAAACTAGTAAAACCTACGAGCAGTACTTC. The full variable domain, completed using reference TRBV5-4 and TRBJ2-7, is ETGVTQSPTHLIKTRGQQVTLRCSSQSGHNTVSWYQQALGQGPQFIFQYYREEENGRGNFPPRFSGLQFPNYSSELNVNALELDDSALYLCASSLETSKTYEQYFGPGTRLTVT.

The chain uses TRBV18 and TRBJ2-5; 9 nucleotides match TRBD2. The CDR3 runs to 18 residues. Germline CDR1 is KGHSH and CDR2 is LQKENI. V trimming: 3 bases; J trimming: 5 bases; junction bases outside the gene matches: 16. CDR3 region: CASSPLRNVAGVGETQYF. CDR3 DNA sequence: TGTGCCAGCTCACCCCTTCGAAACGTAGCGGGAGTAGGGGAGACCCAGTACTTC.

The genes are TRBV7-2 and TRBJ2-4, with unresolved D. The CDR3 covers 13 residues. Germline values: CDR1 SGHTA, CDR2 FQGNSA. Trimming took off 2 bases at V and 9 bases at J, with 11 bases between the two ends. CDR3 amino acids: CASSLSGISIQYF. The CDR3 DNA is TGTGCCAGCAGCTTAAGTGGGATCTCCATTCAGTACTTC.

The chain employs TRBV5-1 and TRBJ1-5; a possible D gene is TRBD1 (5 bases). CDR3 size: 14 residues. CDR1 and CDR2 (germline): SGHRS, YFSETQ. V lost 5 bases and J lost 3, with 12 bases in between. In nucleotides, the CDR3 is TGCGCCAGCAGTCCGGACAAGGACAATCAGCCCCAGCATTTT. This gives the protein CASSPDKDNQPQHF.

The chain employs TRBV5-1 and TRBJ2-5; 7 nucleotides line up with TRBD2. J was trimmed by 6 bases and V by 0 bases; bases with no gene match: 8. The CDR3 consists of 15 residues. The V gene's germline CDR1 is SGHRS and CDR2 YFSETQ. The CDR3 coding sequence is TGCGCCAGCAGCTTGGTTCGCGGGAGTTTACAGACCCAGTACTTC. Translated: CASSLVRGSLQTQYF.

The chain carries TRBV29-1 and TRBJ2-3; D is uncertain. Germline CDR1 is SQVTM and CDR2 is ANQGSEA. CDR3 length: 13 residues. V was pared by 4 bases and J by 3 bases, with 11 bases between. CDR3: CSVGGMSTDTQYF. The CDR3, as DNA: TGCAGCGTTGGTGGGATGTCTACAGATACGCAGTATTTT.

The V and J genes are TRBV6-6 and TRBJ1-1, with D hard to call. The CDR3 has 13 amino acids. V was trimmed by 8 bases and J by 1 base, leaving 11 bases between them. The V gene's germline CDR1 is MNHNY and CDR2 SVGAGI (reference sequence). The CDR3 bases are TGTGCCAGCGGCGAATGGAGGAACACTGAAGCTTTCTTT. As protein: CASGEWRNTEAFF.

This chain joins TRBV6-1 and TRBJ2-3; a possible D gene is TRBD2 (6 bases). Germline V gene sequence: CDR1 MNHNS, CDR2 SASEGT. Trimming pared 6 bases from V and 2 bases from J, leaving 12 bases between. CDR3 length: 14 amino acids. CDR3 bases: TGTGCCAGCAGATCCCGGGGGTCCACAGATACGCAGTATTTT. Translation: CASRSRGSTDTQYF.

The CDR3 DNA sequence: TGTGCCAGCAGCGGCGAAGTCGGGTTTTGGGAGCTGTTTTTT. As protein: CASSGEVGFWELFF. The chain couples TRBV9 to TRBJ2-2; D is ambiguous. The germline V gene has CDR1 SGDLS and CDR2 YYNGEE. The V gene lost 3 bases and the J gene lost 9 bases, with 15 bases spanning the gap. This CDR3 region has 14 residues.

The rearrangement links TRBV7-6 to TRBJ2-5; 8 bases agree with TRBD2. The CDR3 sequence is 15 residues long. After removal of 4 bases from V and 8 bases from J, the junction contained 12 bases not matched to a gene. Germline-derived CDR1 and CDR2 are SGHVS and FNYEAQ. CDR3 region: CASSSYRGGDATQYF. CDR3 bases: TGTGCCAGCAGCTCGTACCGGGGGGGGGACGCAACCCAGTACTTC.

J is TRBJ1-4 and V is TRBV11-2; D not resolved. Germline lookup yields CDR1 SGHAT and CDR2 FQNNGV. The CDR3 extends over 15 amino acids. V was clipped by 1 base and J by 5 bases, with 11 bases between them. Here the CDR3 DNA reads TGTGCCAGCAGCTTAGGAAACGGACGAAATGAAAAACTGTTTTTT. It codes for CASSLGNGRNEKLFF. The full variable domain, with the rest looked up from reference TRBV11-2 and TRBJ1-4, is EAGVAQSPRYKIIEKRQSVAFWCNPISGHATLYWYQQILGQGPKLLIQFQNNGVVDDSQLPKDRFSAERLKGVDSTLKIQPAKLEDSAVYLCASSLGNGRNEKLFFGSGTQLSVL.

The chain recombines TRBV7-9 with TRBJ2-2; no clear D gene. This CDR3 contains 14 residues. CDR1 is SEHNR and CDR2 is FQNEAQ in the germline V gene (reference sequence). V dropped 4 bases and J dropped 5 bases, with 11 bases sitting between them. The CDR3 bases are TGTGCCAGCAGCTCCTTTATGCGGACCGGGGAGCTGTTTTTT. Residues: CASSSFMRTGELFF.

This chain joins TRBV19 and TRBJ2-1; 7 bases are a match to TRBD2. J lost 1 base, V lost 7 bases, and 10 bases had no gene match. The CDR3 loop spans 16 amino acids. The germline gives CDR1 LNHDA, CDR2 SQIVND (reference sequence). The CDR3 region has the DNA TGTGCCAGTAAGCGGGGTCTGACCGAATCCTACAATGAGCAGTTCTTC. It encodes CASKRGLTESYNEQFF.

The chain links TRBV7-8 to TRBJ2-2, with D possibly being TRBD1 or TRBD2 (6 bases each). The V gene's germline CDR1 is SGHVS and CDR2 FQNEAQ. V was trimmed by 8 bases and J by 4 bases, leaving 14 bases between them. The CDR3 spans 14 residues. This chain's CDR3 is CASGGQRSTGELFF. Here the CDR3 DNA reads TGTGCCAGCGGGGGGCAGAGATCCACCGGGGAGCTGTTTTTT.

This chain joins TRBV2 and TRBJ1-5, with D unresolved. Trimming pared 5 bases from V and 2 bases from J, leaving 10 bases between. The CDR3 has 14 residues. Germline V gene data show CDR1 as SNHLY and CDR2 as FYNNEI. CDR3 bases: TGTGCCAGCAGTCAGGCGGTCGGCAATCAGCCCCAGCATTTT. Translating it yields CASSQAVGNQPQHF.

The J gene is TRBJ2-1, the V gene TRBV18; unclear D gene. The germline V and J ends were trimmed by 6 bases and 2 bases, with 14 bases remaining between them. CDR1 and CDR2 from the germline V gene are KGHSH and LQKENI. This CDR3 comprises 15 residues. In DNA, the CDR3 is TGTGCCAGCTCCTTTCGAGGAGACGCCTACAATGAGCAGTTCTTC. Its protein is CASSFRGDAYNEQFF.

This rearrangement joins TRBV28 to TRBJ2-7; 10 bases map to TRBD2. This CDR3 is built from 15 residues. Trimming took 5 bases from V and 5 from J; bases not matched to a gene: 9. Germline V gene lookup returns CDR1 MDHEN and CDR2 SYDVKM. CDR3 DNA: TGTGCCAGCAGTACACCCGGGACTAGCGTCCACGAGCAGTACTTC. Amino acid sequence: CASSTPGTSVHEQYF.